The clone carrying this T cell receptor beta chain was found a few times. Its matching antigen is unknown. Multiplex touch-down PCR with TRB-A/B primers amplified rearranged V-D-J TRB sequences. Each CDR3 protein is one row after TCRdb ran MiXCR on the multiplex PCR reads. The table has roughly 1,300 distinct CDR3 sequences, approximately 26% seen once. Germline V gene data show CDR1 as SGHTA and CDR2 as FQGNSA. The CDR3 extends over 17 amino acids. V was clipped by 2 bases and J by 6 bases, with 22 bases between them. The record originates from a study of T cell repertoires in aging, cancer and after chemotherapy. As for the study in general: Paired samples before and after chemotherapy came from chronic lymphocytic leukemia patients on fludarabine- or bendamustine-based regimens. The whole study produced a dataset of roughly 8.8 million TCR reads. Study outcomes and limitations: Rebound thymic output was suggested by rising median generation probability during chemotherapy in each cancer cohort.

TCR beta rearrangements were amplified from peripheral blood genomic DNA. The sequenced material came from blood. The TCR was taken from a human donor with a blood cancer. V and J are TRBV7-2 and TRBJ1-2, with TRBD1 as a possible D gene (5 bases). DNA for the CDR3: TGTGCCAGCAGCTTACACCCGACAGCCCCAGCGACAGATGGCTACACCTTC. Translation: CASSLHPTAPATDGYTF.